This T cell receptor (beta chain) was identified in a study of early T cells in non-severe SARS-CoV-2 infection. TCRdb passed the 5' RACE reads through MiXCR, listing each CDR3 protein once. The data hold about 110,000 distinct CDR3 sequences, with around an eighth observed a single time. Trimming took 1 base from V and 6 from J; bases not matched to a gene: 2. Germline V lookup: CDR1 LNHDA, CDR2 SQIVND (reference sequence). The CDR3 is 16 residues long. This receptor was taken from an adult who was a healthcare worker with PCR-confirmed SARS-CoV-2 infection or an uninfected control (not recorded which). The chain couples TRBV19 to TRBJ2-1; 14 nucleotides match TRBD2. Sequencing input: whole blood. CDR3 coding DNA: TGTGCCAGTAGTATAGCGGGACTAGCGGGAGTCAATGAGCAGTTCTTC. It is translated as CASSIAGLAGVNEQFF.